What follows is one T cell receptor beta chain and its context. Germline lookup yields CDR1 SGHRS and CDR2 YFSETQ. The CDR3 runs to 13 residues. Trimming stripped 7 bases from V and 2 bases from J, with 12 bases between. The method was immunoSEQ multiplex PCR; TCRdb's version includes in-frame clones alone and lacks a portion of them. The repertoire holds under 85,000 clones, with roughly 90% as singletons. The entry originates in a study of T cell changes during pregnancy in multiple sclerosis. V usage is TRBV5-1 and J usage is TRBJ1-1, with D perhaps matching TRBD1 (5 bases). This TCR came from a female donor in good health, enrolled as a control in a pregnancy study. Sequencing was performed on peripheral blood, taken after pregnancy. The CDR3 is CASSGQGNTEAFF. CDR3 DNA sequence: TGCGCCAGCTCCGGGCAGGGAAACACTGAAGCTTTCTTT.